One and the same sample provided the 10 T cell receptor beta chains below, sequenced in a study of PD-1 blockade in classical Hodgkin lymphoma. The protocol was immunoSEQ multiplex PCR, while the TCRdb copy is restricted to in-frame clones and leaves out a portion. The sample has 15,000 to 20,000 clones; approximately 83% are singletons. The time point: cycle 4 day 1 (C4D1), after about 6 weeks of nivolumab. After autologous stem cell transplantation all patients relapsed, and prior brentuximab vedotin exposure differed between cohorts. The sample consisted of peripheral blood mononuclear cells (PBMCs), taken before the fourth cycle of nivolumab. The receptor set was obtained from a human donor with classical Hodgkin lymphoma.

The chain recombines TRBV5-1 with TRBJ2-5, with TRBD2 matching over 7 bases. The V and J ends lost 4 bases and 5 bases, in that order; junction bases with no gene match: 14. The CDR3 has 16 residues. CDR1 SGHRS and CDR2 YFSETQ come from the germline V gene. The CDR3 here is CASSPQPGGTGETQYF. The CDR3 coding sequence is TGCGCCAGCAGCCCCCAACCCGGGGGGACCGGGGAGACCCAGTACTTC. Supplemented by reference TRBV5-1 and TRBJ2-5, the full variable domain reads KAGVTQTPRYLIKTRGQQVTLSCSPISGHRSVSWYQQTPGQGLQFLFEYFSETQRNKGNFPGRFSGRQFSNSRSEMNVSTLELGDSALYLCASSPQPGGTGETQYFGPGTRLLVL.

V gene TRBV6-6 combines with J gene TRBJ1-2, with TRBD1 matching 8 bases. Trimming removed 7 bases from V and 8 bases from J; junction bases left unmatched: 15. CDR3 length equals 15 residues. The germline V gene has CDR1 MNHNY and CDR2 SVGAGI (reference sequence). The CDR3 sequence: CASNDRPGTGGGYTF. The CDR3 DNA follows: TGTGCCAGCAACGATAGACCCGGGACAGGCGGGGGCTACACCTTC.

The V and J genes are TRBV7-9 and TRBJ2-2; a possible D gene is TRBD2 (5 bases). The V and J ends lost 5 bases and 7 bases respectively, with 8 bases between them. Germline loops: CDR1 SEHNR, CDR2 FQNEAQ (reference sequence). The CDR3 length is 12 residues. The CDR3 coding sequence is TGTGCCAGCAGCCTCGGGGACGGGGAGCTGTTTTTT. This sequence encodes CASSLGDGELFF.

Here the CDR3 DNA reads TGCGCCAGCAGCTTAACAGGGGGCGACGGTGAAAAACTGTTTTTT. Translating gives CASSLTGGDGEKLFF. The V gene is TRBV5-1, the J gene TRBJ1-4; 9 bases map to TRBD1. The J segment lost 7 bases and the V segment lost 2 bases, leaving 6 bases of the junction unmatched. The CDR3 has 15 residues. Germline CDR1 SGHRS, CDR2 YFSETQ.

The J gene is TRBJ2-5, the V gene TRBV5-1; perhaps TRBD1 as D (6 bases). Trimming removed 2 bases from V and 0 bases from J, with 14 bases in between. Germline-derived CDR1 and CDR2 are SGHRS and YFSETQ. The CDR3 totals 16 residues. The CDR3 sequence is CASSFNSGVNQETQYF. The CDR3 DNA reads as TGCGCCAGCAGCTTCAATTCAGGGGTCAACCAAGAGACCCAGTACTTC.

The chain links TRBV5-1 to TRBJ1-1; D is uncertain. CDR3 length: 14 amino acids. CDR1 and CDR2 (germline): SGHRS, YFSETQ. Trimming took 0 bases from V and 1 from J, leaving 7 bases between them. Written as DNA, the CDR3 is TGCGCCAGCAGCTTGGCGCCAGGGAACACTGAAGCTTTCTTT. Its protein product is CASSLAPGNTEAFF.

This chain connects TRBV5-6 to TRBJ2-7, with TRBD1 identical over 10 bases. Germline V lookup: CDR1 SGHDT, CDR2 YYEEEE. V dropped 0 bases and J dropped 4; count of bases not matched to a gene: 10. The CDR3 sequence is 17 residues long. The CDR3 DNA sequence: TGTGCCAGCAGCTTGGGTTCGTTGGGACAGGGGATGTACGAGCAGTACTTC. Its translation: CASSLGSLGQGMYEQYF. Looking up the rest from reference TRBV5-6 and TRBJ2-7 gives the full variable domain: DAGVTQSPTHLIKTRGQQVTLRCSPKSGHDTVSWYQQALGQGPQFIFQYYEEEERQRGNFPDRFSGHQFPNYSSELNVNALLLGDSALYLCASSLGSLGQGMYEQYFGPGTRLTVT.

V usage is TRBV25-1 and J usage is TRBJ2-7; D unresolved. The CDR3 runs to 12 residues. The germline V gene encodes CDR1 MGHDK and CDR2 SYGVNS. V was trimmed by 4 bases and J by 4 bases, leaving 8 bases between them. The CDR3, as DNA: TGTGCCAGCAGTGTGGGCAGGTACGAGCAGTACTTC. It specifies CASSVGRYEQYF.

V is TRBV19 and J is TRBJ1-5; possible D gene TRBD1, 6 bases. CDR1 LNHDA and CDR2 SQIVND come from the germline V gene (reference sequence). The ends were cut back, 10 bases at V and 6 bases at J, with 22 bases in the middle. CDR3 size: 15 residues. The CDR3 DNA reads TGTGCCACCCAGATATCGGGGGCGGGGAGTCAGCCCCAGCATTTT. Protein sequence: CATQISGAGSQPQHF.

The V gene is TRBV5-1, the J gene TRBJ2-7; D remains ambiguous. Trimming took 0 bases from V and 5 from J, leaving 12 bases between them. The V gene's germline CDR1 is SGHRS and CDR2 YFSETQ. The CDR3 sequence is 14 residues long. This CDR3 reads CASSLEPGFHEQYF. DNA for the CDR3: TGCGCCAGCAGCTTGGAGCCGGGTTTCCACGAGCAGTACTTC.